One TCR beta chain is described in this entry. Its antigen remains unidentified. The germline V gene encodes CDR1 SGHNT and CDR2 YYREEE (reference sequence). The CDR3 extends over 15 amino acids. Trimming removed 4 bases from V and 1 base from J; junction bases left unmatched: 7. The data are from a study of shared clonotypes between healthy human individuals. Overall study findings and caveats: An expected dependence of interdonor clonotype sharing on sequencing depth was noted. It was the few donors that limited the genetic and exposure-history diversity represented.

On sorted subsets, replicate PCRs used 150 to 250 ng DNA, or 25,000 to 35,000 T cell genomes. TCRdb's copy holds only in-frame clones and misses some; the assay was immunoSEQ multiplex PCR. The sample lists around 2.1 million clones, under 95% seen once, with around 1.7% in the top ten. The naive CD8 subset, CD45RO-negative cells positively selected for CCR7, excluded terminally differentiated effector memory CD45RA+ cells. Participating donors were healthy, HIV-negative adults free of recent acute infections or vaccinations. The origin of this receptor is a man between 18 and 35 years old in good health. Some clones in this sample may be carry-over from other donors' samples. V gene TRBV5-4 combines with J gene TRBJ1-1, with 7 positions matching TRBD1. Sequencing used naive CD8+ T cells from PBMCs. CDR3 amino acids: CASSEGRTGNTEAFF. CDR3 in DNA: TGTGCCAGCAGCGAGGGACGGACAGGGAACACTGAAGCTTTCTTT.